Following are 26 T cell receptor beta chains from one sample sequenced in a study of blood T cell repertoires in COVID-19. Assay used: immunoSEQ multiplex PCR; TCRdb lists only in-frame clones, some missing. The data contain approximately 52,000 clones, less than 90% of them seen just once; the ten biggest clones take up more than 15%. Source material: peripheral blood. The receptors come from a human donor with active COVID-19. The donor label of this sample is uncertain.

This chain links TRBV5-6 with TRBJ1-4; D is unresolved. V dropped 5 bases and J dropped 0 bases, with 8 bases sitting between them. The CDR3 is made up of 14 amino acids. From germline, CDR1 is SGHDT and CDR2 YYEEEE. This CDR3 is CASSPQTTNEKLFF. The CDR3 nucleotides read TGTGCCAGCAGTCCACAGACAACTAATGAAAAACTGTTTTTT.

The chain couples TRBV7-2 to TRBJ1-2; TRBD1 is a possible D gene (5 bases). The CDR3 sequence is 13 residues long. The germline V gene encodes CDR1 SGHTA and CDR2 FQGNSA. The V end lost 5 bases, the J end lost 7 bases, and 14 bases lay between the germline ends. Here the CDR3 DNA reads TGTGCCAGCAGCCCTACAGGCCCTCTTGGCTACACCTTC. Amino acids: CASSPTGPLGYTF.

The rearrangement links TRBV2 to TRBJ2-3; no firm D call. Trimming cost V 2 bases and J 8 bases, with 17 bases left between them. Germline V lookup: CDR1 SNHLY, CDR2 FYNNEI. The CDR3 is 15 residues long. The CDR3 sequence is CASSETEISRGTQYF. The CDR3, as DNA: TGTGCCAGCAGTGAAACCGAAATCTCTAGAGGTACGCAGTATTTT.

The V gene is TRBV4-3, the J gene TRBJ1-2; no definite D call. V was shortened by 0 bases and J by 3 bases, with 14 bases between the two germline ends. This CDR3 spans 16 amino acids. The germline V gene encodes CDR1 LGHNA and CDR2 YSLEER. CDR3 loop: CASSQEIGTAYYGYTF. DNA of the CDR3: TGCGCCAGCAGCCAAGAAATCGGTACAGCTTACTATGGCTACACCTTC.

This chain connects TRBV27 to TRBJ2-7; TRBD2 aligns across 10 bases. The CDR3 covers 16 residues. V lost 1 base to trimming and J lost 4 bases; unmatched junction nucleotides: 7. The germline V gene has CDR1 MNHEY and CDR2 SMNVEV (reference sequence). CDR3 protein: CASSLYSGGAVYEQYF. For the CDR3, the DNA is TGTGCCAGCAGTTTATACAGCGGGGGGGCCGTATACGAGCAGTACTTC.

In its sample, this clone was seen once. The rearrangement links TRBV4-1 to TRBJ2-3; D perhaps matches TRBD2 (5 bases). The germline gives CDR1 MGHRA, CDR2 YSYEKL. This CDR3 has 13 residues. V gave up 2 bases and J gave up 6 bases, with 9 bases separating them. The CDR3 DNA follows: TGCGCCAGCAGCCAACGAGCGGTTGATACGCAGTATTTT. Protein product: CASSQRAVDTQYF.

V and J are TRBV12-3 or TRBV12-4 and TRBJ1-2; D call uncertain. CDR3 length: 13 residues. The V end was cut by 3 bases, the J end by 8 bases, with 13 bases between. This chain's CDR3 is CASSFGSASGYTF. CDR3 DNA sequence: TGTGCCAGCAGTTTCGGGTCCGCATCGGGCTACACCTTC.

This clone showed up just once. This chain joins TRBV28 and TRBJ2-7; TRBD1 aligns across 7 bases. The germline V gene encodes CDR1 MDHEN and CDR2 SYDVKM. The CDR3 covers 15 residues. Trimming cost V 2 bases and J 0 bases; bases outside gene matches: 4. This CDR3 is CASSLLGTDSYEQYF. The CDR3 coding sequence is TGTGCCAGCAGTTTACTTGGGACAGACTCCTACGAGCAGTACTTC.

The DNA for the CDR3 is TGTGCCAGCAGTGGACAGACCCGGGCTTATGGCTACACCTTC. It translates to CASSGQTRAYGYTF. The genes are TRBV5-6 and TRBJ1-2, with D perhaps matching TRBD1 (6 bases). V was clipped by 5 bases and J by 5 bases, with 16 bases between them. The CDR3 has 14 residues. Germline CDR1 reads SGHDT; CDR2 reads YYEEEE.

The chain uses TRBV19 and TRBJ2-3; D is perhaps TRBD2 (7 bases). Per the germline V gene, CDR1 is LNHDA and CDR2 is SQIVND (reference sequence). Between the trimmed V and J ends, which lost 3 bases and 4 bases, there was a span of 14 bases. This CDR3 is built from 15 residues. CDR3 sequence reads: CASSIPRGGADTQYF. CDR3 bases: TGTGCCAGTAGTATCCCCAGGGGAGGGGCAGATACGCAGTATTTT.

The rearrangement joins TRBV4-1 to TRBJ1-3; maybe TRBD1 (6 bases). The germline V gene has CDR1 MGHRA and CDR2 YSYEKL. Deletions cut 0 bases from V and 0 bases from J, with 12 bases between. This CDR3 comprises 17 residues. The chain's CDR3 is CASSQEADRNSGNTIYF. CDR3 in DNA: TGCGCCAGCAGCCAAGAGGCAGACAGGAACTCTGGAAACACCATATATTTT.

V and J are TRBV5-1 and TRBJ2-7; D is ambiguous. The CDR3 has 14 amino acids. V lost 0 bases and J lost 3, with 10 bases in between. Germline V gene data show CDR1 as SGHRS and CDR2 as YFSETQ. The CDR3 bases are TGCGCCAGCAGCTTGGCCACAGTAAACTACGAGCAGTACTTC. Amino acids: CASSLATVNYEQYF. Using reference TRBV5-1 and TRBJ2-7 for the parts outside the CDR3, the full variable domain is KAGVTQTPRYLIKTRGQQVTLSCSPISGHRSVSWYQQTPGQGLQFLFEYFSETQRNKGNFPGRFSGRQFSNSRSEMNVSTLELGDSALYLCASSLATVNYEQYFGPGTRLTVT.

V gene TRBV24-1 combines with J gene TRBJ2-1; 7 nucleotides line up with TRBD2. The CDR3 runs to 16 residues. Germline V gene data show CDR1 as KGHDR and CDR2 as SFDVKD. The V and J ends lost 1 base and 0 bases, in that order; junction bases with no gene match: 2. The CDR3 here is CATSDFPSGSYNEQFF. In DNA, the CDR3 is TGTGCCACCAGTGATTTTCCTAGCGGCTCCTACAATGAGCAGTTCTTC.

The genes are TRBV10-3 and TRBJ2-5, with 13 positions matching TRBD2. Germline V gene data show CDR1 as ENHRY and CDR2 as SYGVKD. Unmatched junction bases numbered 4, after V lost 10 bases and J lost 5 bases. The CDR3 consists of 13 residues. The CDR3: CATRLAGGETQYF. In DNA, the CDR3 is TGTGCCACAAGACTAGCGGGGGGTGAGACCCAGTACTTC.

CDR3 coding DNA: TGTGCCAGCAGTGAAGGGGGAAGGGGCTCTGGAAACACCATATATTTT. Protein product: CASSEGGRGSGNTIYF. The V call is TRBV6-1, the J call TRBJ1-3; D is perhaps TRBD1 (5 bases). Trimming cost V 1 base and J 0 bases, with 10 bases left between them. Germline CDR1 and CDR2: MNHNS and SASEGT. The CDR3 length is 16 residues.

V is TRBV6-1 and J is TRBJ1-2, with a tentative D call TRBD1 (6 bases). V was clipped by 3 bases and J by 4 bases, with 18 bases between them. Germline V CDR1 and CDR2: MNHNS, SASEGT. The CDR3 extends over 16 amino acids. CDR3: CASSDQPGTSIYGYTF. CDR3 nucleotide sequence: TGTGCCAGCAGTGACCAGCCCGGGACAAGCATCTATGGCTACACCTTC.

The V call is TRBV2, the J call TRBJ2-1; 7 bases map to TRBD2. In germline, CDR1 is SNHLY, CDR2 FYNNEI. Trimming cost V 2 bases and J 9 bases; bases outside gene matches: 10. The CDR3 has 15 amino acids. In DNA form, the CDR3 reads TGTGCCAGCAGTGAACGATCTAGCGGTTTAGGTGAGCAGTTCTTC. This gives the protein CASSERSSGLGEQFF.

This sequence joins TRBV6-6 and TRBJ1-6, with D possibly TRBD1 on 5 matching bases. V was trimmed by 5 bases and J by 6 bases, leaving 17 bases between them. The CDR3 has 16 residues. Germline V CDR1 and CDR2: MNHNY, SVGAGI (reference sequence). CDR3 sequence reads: CASSRGTYGINSPLHF. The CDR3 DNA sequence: TGTGCCAGCAGTCGTGGGACTTATGGAATTAATTCACCCCTCCACTTT.

CDR3 DNA sequence: TGTGCCAGTACCACCGGCAGGGCAGAGACCCAGTACTTC. It codes for CASTTGRAETQYF. V gene TRBV2 combines with J gene TRBJ2-5, with a possible D match to TRBD1 (5 bases). CDR1 is SNHLY, CDR2 FYNNEI, per germline. V was clipped by 9 bases and J by 4 bases, with 15 bases between them. The CDR3 extends over 13 amino acids.

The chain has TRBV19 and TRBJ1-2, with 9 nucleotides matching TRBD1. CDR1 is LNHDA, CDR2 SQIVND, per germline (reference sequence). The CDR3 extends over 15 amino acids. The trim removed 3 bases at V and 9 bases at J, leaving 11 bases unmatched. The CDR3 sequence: CASSIGHRTGDRYTF. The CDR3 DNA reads TGTGCCAGTAGTATCGGTCACAGGACAGGGGATCGCTACACCTTC.

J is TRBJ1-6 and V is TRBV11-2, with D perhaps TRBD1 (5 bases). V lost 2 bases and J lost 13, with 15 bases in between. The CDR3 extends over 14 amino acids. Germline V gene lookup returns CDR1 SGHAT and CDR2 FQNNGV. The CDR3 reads CASSLRGGASPLHF. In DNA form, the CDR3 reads TGTGCCAGCAGCTTACGCGGCGGGGCGTCGCCCCTCCACTTT.

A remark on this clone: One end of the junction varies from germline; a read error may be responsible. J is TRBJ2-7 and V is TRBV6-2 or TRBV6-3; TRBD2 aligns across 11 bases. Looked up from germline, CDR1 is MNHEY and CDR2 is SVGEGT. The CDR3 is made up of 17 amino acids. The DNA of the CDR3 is TGTGCCGGCAGTTACTCCCGGGCTAGCGGGGGGTACTACGAGCAGTACTTC. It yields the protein CAGSYSRASGGYYEQYF.

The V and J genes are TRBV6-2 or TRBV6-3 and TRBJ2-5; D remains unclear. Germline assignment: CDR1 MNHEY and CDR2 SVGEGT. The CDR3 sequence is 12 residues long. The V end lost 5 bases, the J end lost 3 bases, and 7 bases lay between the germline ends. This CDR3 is CASSSLKETQYF. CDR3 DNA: TGTGCCAGCAGTAGCCTAAAAGAGACCCAGTACTTC.

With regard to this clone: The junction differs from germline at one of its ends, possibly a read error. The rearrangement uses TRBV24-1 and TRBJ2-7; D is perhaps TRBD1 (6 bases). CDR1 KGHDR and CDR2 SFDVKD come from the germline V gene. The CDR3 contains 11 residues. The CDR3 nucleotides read TGTGCCACCAGTGATCGACAGGACCTTACGTTC. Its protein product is CATSDRQDLTF.

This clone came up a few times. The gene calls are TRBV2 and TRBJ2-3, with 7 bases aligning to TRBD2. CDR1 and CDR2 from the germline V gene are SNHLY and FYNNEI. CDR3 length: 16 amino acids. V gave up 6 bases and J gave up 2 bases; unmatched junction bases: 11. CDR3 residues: CASSLGLDRFTDTQYF. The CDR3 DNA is TGTGCCAGCAGCCTAGGACTAGACCGCTTCACAGATACGCAGTATTTT.

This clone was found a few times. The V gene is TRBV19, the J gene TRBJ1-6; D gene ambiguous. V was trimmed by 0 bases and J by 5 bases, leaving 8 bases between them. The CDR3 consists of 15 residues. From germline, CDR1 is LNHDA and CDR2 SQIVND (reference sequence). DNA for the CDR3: TGTGCCAGTAGTATAGAAGGGAGGAATAATTCACCCCTCCACTTT. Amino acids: CASSIEGRNNSPLHF.